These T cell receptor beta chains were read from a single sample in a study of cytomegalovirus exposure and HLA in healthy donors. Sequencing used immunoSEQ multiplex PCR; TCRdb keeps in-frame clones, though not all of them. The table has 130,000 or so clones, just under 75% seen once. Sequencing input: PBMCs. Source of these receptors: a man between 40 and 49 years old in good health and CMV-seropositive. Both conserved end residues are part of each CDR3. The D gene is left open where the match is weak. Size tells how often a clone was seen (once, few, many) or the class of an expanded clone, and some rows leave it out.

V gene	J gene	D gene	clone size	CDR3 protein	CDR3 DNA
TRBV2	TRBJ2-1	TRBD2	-	CASSEAWWLAGGGIGNEQFF	TGTGCCAGCAGTGAAGCGTGGTGGCTAGCGGGGGGGGGCATTGGCAATGAGCAGTTCTTC
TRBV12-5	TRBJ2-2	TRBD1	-	CASGRTGTLGELFF	TGTGCTAGTGGTCGGACAGGGACTCTCGGGGAGCTGTTTTTT
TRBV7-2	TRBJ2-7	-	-	CASSLGLSSYEQYF	TGTGCCAGCAGCTTAGGACTGAGCTCCTACGAGCAGTACTTC
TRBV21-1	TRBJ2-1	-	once	CASSTPTGFRFSSYNEQFF	TGTGCCAGCAGCACCCCTACAGGGTTTAGGTTCAGCTCCTACAATGAGCAGTTCTTC
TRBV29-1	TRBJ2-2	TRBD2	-	CSARVGGAGELFF	TGCAGCGCCCGGGTCGGGGGGGCCGGGGAGCTGTTTTTT
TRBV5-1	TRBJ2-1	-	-	CASSTGYNEQFF	TGCGCCAGCAGCACCGGCTACAATGAGCAGTTCTTC
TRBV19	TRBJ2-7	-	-	CASSYRENSYEQYF	TGTGCCAGTAGTTACCGGGAGAACTCCTACGAGCAGTACTTC
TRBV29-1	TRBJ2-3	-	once	CSVVLADSSTDTQYF	TGCAGCGTTGTCCTCGCGGACAGCTCCACAGATACGCAGTATTTT
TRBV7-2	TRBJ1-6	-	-	CASSPGGRDRNSPLHF	TGTGCCAGCAGCCCGGGAGGGCGGGATCGTAATTCACCCCTCCACTTT
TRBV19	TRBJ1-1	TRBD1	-	CASSTTGAVVTEAFF	TGTGCCAGTAGTACGACAGGGGCGGTTGTCACTGAAGCTTTCTTT
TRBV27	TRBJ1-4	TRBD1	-	CASTGTGHEKLFF	TGTGCCAGCACTGGGACAGGGCATGAAAAACTGTTTTTT
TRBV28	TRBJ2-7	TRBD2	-	CASSAVWGGNSYEQYF	TGTGCCAGCAGTGCGGTTTGGGGGGGGAACTCCTACGAGCAGTACTTC
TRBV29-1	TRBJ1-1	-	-	CSVTGWATEAFF	TGCAGCGTAACAGGGTGGGCCACTGAAGCTTTCTTT
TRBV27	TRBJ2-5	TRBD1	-	CASSSTGGQGETQYF	TGTGCCAGCAGTTCGACAGGGGGTCAAGGGGAGACCCAGTACTTC
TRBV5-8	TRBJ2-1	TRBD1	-	CASSSGTVGYNEQFF	TGTGCCAGCAGCTCCGGGACAGTGGGCTACAATGAGCAGTTCTTC
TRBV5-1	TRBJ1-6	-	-	CASSFNRVEENSPLHF	TGCGCCAGCAGCTTTAACAGGGTGGAGGAGAATTCACCCCTCCACTTT
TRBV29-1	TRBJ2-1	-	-	CSVARDRSYNEQFF	TGCAGCGTTGCGCGGGACCGCTCCTACAATGAGCAGTTCTTC